These 16 T cell receptor beta chains share one sample of origin, sequenced in a study of shared clonotypes between healthy human individuals. Produced via immunoSEQ multiplex PCR; TCRdb's table is partial and in-frame only. The sample holds about 2.3 million clones, about nine tenths seen once. Sequencing was carried out using naive CD4+ T cells from PBMCs. Subset noted: CD45RA+ positively selected. These receptors all stem from a man between 18 and 35 years old in good health. Some clones in this sample may be carry-over from other donors' samples.

Details on this clone: Other nucleotide sequences from this sample produce the same CDR3. The chain recombines TRBV19 with TRBJ1-5; no clear D. The CDR3 is 12 residues long. With 3 bases removed from V and 2 bases from J, the gap between germline ends came to 2 bases. CDR1 is LNHDA and CDR2 is SQIVND in the germline V gene (reference sequence). CDR3 DNA sequence: TGTGCCAGTAGTATGGGCAATCAGCCCCAGCATTTT. This translates into CASSMGNQPQHF.

The J gene is TRBJ1-5, the V gene TRBV7-2; D not certain. The CDR3 sequence is 12 residues long. V lost 2 bases, J lost 5 bases, and 4 bases lay in between. CDR1 SGHTA and CDR2 FQGNSA come from the germline V gene. CDR3 sequence: CASSLNYQPQHF. DNA for the CDR3: TGTGCCAGCAGCTTAAATTATCAGCCCCAGCATTTT.

The rearrangement uses TRBV7-9 and TRBJ2-1, with 11 positions matching TRBD2. The CDR3 covers 18 residues. After removal of 5 bases from V and 5 bases from J, the junction contained 14 bases not matched to a gene. The germline CDR1 and CDR2 sequences are SEHNR and FQNEAQ (reference sequence). DNA of the CDR3: TGTGCCAGCAGCCGAAAAACCAGGACTAGCGGGCACCACAATGAGCAGTTCTTC. It encodes CASSRKTRTSGHHNEQFF.

The rearrangement links TRBV5-1 to TRBJ2-7; TRBD1 matches at 9 bases. The CDR3 runs 15 residues. The V segment lost 4 bases and the J segment 5 bases; nucleotides outside the gene matches: 10. Germline CDR1 SGHRS, CDR2 YFSETQ. The CDR3 protein is CASSPGDRGYHEQYF. The CDR3 DNA is TGCGCCAGCAGCCCCGGTGACAGGGGGTACCACGAGCAGTACTTC.

The J gene is TRBJ2-1, the V gene TRBV11-3, with 10 positions matching TRBD2. CDR1 and CDR2 from the germline V gene are SGHNT and YENEEA. This CDR3 has 18 amino acids. V was clipped by 1 base and J by 1 base; unmatched bases: 7. CDR3 residues: CASSLASIAGGSYNEQFF. The CDR3 nucleotides are TGTGCCAGCAGCTTAGCCAGTATAGCGGGAGGTTCCTACAATGAGCAGTTCTTC. The full variable domain, completed using reference TRBV11-3 and TRBJ2-1, is EAGVVQSPRYKIIEKKQPVAFWCNPISGHNTLYWYLQNLGQGPELLIRYENEEAVDDSQLPKDRFSAERLKGVDSTLKIQPAELGDSAVYLCASSLASIAGGSYNEQFFGPGTRLTVL.

Worth noting for this clone: The sample carries other DNA sequences with the same CDR3. The rearrangement links TRBV28 to TRBJ2-2; no firm D call. The CDR3 runs to 15 residues. CDR1 MDHEN and CDR2 SYDVKM come from the germline V gene. The V end lost 6 bases, the J end lost 1 base, and 12 bases lay between the germline ends. The CDR3 DNA reads TGTGCCAGCAGCCCGCCCAGAGGGAACACCGGGGAGCTGTTTTTT. This translates into CASSPPRGNTGELFF.

This clone was counted a single time. The V gene is TRBV6-5, the J gene TRBJ1-2; a weak D match, TRBD1 (5 bases). Trimming took 6 bases from V and 3 from J, leaving 14 bases between them. There are 14 residues in the CDR3. The germline V gene encodes CDR1 MNHEY and CDR2 SVGAGI. CDR3 bases: TGTGCCAGCAGAAAAATCGGAGGGGACTATGGCTACACCTTC. It translates to CASRKIGGDYGYTF.

The chain combines TRBV28 with TRBJ2-1; D may be TRBD1 (5 bases). CDR3 length: 15 amino acids. CDR1 and CDR2 (germline): MDHEN, SYDVKM. V gave up 6 bases and J gave up 3 bases, with 15 bases separating them. The CDR3 bases are TGTGCCAGCAGCCCGACTCGGACAATCTACAATGAGCAGTTCTTC. Translating gives CASSPTRTIYNEQFF.

For the CDR3, the DNA is TGTGCCAGCTCACCTACAGGGGGCACTGGAAACACCATATATTTT. It encodes CASSPTGGTGNTIYF. The chain uses TRBV18 and TRBJ1-3; 9 bases align to TRBD1. The J segment lost 2 bases and the V segment lost 3 bases, leaving 2 bases of the junction unmatched. The CDR3 has 15 residues. Looked up from germline, CDR1 is KGHSH and CDR2 is LQKENI.

This clone showed up just a few times. The chain uses TRBV5-1 and TRBJ1-1, with unresolved D. V lost 5 bases, J lost 2 bases, and 10 bases lay in between. This CDR3 comprises 13 residues. The germline V gene has CDR1 SGHRS and CDR2 YFSETQ. The CDR3 loop reads CASRLQDNTEAFF. As DNA, the CDR3 is TGCGCCAGCAGGCTTCAAGATAACACTGAAGCTTTCTTT.

The chain carries TRBV7-2 and TRBJ1-1, with TRBD1 matching over 7 bases. Per germline, CDR1 SGHTA and CDR2 FQGNSA. Unmatched junction bases numbered 10, after V lost 5 bases and J lost 7 bases. This CDR3 has 14 residues. The CDR3 region is CASSLRDSSFEAFF. The CDR3 DNA is TGTGCCAGCAGCCTTCGGGACAGCAGTTTTGAAGCTTTCTTT.

This chain connects TRBV4-1 to TRBJ1-2; TRBD1 agrees at 8 bases. Germline lookup yields CDR1 MGHRA and CDR2 YSYEKL. The CDR3 contains 14 residues. V dropped 2 bases and J dropped 4; count of bases not matched to a gene: 3. CDR3 region: CASSQTGGFYGYTF. CDR3 bases: TGCGCCAGCAGCCAAACAGGGGGGTTCTATGGCTACACCTTC.

The chain carries TRBV5-6 and TRBJ2-5; 8 nucleotides match TRBD1. Germline V gene sequence: CDR1 SGHDT, CDR2 YYEEEE. With V trimmed by 4 bases and J by 5 bases, 10 bases remained unmatched. The CDR3 is made up of 15 amino acids. This CDR3 is CASSTGAGGFETQYF. For the CDR3, the DNA is TGTGCCAGCAGCACGGGGGCAGGGGGCTTCGAGACCCAGTACTTC.

This chain's CDR3 is CASSLESIRGGSNSYEQYF. DNA of the CDR3: TGTGCCAGCAGCTTAGAGAGTATCCGCGGCGGTTCTAACTCCTACGAGCAGTACTTC. The chain uses TRBV7-2 and TRBJ2-7; D not certain. Germline values: CDR1 SGHTA, CDR2 FQGNSA. Trimming stripped 1 base from V and 0 bases from J, with 22 bases between. This CDR3 contains 19 residues.

V gene TRBV5-1 combines with J gene TRBJ2-1, with 8 bases fitting TRBD1. V dropped 4 bases and J dropped 10; count of bases not matched to a gene: 10. Germline lookup yields CDR1 SGHRS and CDR2 YFSETQ. CDR3 length: 14 amino acids. The CDR3 loop is CASSPRTGSREQFF. For the CDR3, the DNA is TGCGCCAGCAGCCCGCGGACAGGGTCTCGGGAGCAGTTCTTC.

V usage is TRBV9 and J usage is TRBJ2-5; D is perhaps TRBD2 (6 bases). The CDR3 loop spans 15 amino acids. Trimming stripped 3 bases from V and 5 bases from J, with 17 bases between. Germline V gene lookup returns CDR1 SGDLS and CDR2 YYNGEE. The CDR3 loop is CASSAGWGRRETQYF. The CDR3 nucleotides read TGTGCCAGCAGCGCTGGGTGGGGGAGGAGGGAGACCCAGTACTTC.